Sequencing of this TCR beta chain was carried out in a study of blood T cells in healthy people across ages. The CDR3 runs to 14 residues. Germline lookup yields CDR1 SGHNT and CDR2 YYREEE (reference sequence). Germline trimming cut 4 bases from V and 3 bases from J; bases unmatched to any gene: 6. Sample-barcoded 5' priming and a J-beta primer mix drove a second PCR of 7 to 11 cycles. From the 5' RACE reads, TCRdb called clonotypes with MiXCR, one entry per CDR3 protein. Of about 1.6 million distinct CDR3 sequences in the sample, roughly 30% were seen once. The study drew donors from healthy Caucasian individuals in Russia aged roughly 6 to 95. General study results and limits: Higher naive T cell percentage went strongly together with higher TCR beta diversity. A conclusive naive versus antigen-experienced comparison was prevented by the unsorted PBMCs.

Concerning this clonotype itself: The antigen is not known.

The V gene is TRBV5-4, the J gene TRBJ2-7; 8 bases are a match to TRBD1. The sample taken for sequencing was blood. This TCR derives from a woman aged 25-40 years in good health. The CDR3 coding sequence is TGTGCCAGCAGCGGCCAGGGACAGGACTACGAGCAGTACTTC. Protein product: CASSGQGQDYEQYF.